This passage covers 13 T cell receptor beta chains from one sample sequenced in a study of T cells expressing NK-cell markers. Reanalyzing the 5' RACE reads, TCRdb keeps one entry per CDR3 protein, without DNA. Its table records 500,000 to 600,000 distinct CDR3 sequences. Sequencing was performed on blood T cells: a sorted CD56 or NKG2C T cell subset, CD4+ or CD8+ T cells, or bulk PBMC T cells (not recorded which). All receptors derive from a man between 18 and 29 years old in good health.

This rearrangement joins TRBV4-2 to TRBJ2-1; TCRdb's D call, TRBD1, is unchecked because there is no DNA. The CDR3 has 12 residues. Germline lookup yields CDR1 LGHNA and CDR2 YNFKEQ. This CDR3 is CASSQDKTPGFF.

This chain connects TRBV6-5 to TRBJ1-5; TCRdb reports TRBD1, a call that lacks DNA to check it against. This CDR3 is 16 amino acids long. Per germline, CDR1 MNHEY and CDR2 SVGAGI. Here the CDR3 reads CASSPSGQGSNQPQHF.

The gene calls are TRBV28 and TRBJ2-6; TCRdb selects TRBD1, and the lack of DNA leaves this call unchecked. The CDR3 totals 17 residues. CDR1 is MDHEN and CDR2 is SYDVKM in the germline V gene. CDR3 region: CASKYDRASSGANVLTF.

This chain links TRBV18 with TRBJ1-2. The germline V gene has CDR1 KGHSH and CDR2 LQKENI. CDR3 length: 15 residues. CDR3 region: CASSPSGTARYGYTF. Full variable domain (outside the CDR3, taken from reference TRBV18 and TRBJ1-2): NAGVMQNPRHLVRRRGQEARLRCSPMKGHSHVYWYRQLPEEGLKFMVYLQKENIIDESGMPKERFSAEFPKEGPSILRIQQVVRGDSAAYFCASSPSGTARYGYTFGSGTRLTVV.

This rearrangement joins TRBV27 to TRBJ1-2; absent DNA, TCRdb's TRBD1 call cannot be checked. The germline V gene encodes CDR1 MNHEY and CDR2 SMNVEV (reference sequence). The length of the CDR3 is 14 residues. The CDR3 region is CASSLYQGDYGYTF.

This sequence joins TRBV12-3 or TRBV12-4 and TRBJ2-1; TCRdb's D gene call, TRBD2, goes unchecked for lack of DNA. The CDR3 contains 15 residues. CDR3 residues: CASRQTSGSYNEQFF.

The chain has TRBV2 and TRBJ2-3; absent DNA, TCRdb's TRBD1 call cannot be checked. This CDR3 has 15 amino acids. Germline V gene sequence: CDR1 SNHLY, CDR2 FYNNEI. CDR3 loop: CASRGRVISTDTQYF.

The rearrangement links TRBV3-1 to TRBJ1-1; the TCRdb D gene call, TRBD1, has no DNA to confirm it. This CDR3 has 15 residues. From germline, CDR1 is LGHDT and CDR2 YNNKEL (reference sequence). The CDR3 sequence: CASSGGARLITEAFF.

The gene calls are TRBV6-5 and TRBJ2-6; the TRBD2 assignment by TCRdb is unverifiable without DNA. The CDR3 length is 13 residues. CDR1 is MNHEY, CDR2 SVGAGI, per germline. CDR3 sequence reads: CATSQSGANVLTF.

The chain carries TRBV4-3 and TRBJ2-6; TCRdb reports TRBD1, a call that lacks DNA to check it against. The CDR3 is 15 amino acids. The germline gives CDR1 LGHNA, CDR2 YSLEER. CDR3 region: CASSQAGSGANVLTF.

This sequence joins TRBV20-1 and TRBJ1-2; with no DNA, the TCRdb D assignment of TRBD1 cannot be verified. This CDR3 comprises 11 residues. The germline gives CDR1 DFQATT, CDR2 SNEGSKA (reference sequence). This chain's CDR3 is CTIQGIYGYTF.

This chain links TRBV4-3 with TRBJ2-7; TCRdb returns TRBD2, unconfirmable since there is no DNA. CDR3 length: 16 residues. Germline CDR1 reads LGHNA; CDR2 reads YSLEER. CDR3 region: CASSQGSPTLTYEQYF.

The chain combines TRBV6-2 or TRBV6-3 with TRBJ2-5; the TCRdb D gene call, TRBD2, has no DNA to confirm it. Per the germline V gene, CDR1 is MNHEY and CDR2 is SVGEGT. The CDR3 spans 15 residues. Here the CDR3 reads CASSPSGILRETQYF.